Presented here are 2 T cell receptor beta chains from one specimen sequenced in a study of blood T cells in healthy people across ages. Primers used in a second PCR of about 7 to 11 cycles were a sample-barcoded 5' primer and a J-beta primer mix. A single record per CDR3 protein comes from TCRdb applying MiXCR to the 5' RACE reads. Seen here are about 730,000 distinct CDR3 sequences, 35% to 45% observed once, and the top ten hold 20% to 25%. The specimen sequenced was blood. Receptors were obtained from a woman aged 55 to 70 in good health.

Written as DNA, the CDR3 is TGTGCCAGCACCTCGGCAGGGCTACGCAATCAGCCCCAGCATTTT. Translation gives CASTSAGLRNQPQHF. This chain connects TRBV28 to TRBJ1-5; maybe TRBD1 (5 bases). This CDR3 region has 15 residues. With 7 bases removed from V and 2 bases from J, the gap between germline ends came to 15 bases. CDR1 MDHEN and CDR2 SYDVKM come from the germline V gene.

This clonotype showed up just a few times. This chain joins TRBV20-1 and TRBJ1-5; TRBD1 is a possible D gene (5 bases). Germline lookup yields CDR1 DFQATT and CDR2 SNEGSKA (reference sequence). The CDR3 spans 14 residues. The V end lost 5 bases, the J end lost 4 bases, and 15 bases lay between the germline ends. In DNA form, the CDR3 reads TGCAGTGCTGGTCCAGGGAATTGGAATCAGCCCCAGCATTTT. This encodes CSAGPGNWNQPQHF.